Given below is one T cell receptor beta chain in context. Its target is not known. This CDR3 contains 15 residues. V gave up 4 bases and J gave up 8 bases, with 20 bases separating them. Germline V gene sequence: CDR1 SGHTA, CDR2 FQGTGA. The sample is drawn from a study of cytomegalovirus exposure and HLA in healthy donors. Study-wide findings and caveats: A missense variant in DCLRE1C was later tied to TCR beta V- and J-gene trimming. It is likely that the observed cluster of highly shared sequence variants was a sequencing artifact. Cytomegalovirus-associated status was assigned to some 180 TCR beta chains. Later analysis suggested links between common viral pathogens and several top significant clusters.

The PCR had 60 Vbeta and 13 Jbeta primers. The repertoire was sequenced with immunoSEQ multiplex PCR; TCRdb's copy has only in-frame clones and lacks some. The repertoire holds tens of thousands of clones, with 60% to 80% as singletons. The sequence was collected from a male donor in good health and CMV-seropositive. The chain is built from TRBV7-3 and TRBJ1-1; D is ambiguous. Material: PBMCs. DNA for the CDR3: TGTGCCAGCAGCTCCCTCTCCCCTAGACGATCGGAAGCTTTCTTT. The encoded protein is CASSSLSPRRSEAFF.